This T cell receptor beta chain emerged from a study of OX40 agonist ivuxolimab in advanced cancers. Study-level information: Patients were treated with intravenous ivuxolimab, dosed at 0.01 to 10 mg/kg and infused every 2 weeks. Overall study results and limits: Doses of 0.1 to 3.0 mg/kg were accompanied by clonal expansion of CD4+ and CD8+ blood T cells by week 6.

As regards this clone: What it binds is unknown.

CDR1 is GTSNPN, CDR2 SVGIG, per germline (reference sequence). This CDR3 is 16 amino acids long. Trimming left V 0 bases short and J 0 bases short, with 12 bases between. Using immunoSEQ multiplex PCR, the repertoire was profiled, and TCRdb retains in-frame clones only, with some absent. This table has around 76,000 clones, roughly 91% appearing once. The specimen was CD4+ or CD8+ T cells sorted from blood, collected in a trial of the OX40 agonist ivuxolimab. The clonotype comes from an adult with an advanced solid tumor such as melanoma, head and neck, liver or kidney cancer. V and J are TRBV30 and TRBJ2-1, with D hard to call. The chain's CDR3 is CAWSVQAGYSYNEQFF. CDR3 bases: TGTGCCTGGAGTGTACAAGCCGGGTACTCCTACAATGAGCAGTTCTTC.